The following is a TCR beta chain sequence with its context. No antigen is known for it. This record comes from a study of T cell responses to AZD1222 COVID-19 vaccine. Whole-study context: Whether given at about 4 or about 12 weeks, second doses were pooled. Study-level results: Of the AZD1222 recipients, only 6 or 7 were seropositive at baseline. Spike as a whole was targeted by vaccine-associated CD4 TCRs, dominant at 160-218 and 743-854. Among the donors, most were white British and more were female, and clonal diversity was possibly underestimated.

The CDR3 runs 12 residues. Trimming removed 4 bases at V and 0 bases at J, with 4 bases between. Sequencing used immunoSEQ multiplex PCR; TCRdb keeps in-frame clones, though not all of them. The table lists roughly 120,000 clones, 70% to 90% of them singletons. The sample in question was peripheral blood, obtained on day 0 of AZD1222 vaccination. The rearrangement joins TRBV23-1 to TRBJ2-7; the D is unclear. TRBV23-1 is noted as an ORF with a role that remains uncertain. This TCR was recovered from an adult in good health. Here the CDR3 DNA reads TGCGCCAGCAGTCTAAGCTCCTACGAGCAGTACTTC. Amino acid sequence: CASSLSSYEQYF.